This T cell receptor (beta chain) came from a study of blood T cell repertoires in COVID-19. Study-level background: The cDNA or gDNA used as material had been derived from T cells, B-cell-depleted T cells, or PBMCs.

V was clipped by 5 bases and J by 8 bases; unmatched bases: 5. The CDR3 is 11 amino acids. CDR1 and CDR2 from the germline V gene are DFQATT and SNEGSKA (reference sequence). The data were produced by immunoSEQ multiplex PCR, yet TCRdb's version contains in-frame clones alone and is incomplete. The sample has 130,000 to 150,000 clones; approximately 79% are singletons. Source material: peripheral blood. The receptor comes from a man aged 50-59 years with active or convalescent COVID-19. This chain connects TRBV20-1 to TRBJ1-2, with 7 bases that match TRBD1. CDR3 nucleotide sequence: TGCAGTGCTTACAGGGGAAGAGGCTACACCTTC. This sequence encodes CSAYRGRGYTF.